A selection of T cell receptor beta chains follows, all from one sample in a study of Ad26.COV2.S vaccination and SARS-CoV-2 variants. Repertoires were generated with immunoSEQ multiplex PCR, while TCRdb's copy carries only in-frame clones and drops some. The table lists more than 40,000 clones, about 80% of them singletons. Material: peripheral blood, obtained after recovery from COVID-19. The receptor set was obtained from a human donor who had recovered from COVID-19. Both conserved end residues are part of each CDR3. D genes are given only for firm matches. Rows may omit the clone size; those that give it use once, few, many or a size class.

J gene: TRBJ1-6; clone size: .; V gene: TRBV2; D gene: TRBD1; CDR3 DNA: TGTGCCAGCATTCCATCCCTGGACAGGTTTAATTCACCCCTCCACTTT; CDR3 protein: CASIPSLDRFNSPLHF
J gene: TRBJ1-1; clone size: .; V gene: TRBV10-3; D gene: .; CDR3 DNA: TGTGCCATCAGTCCCACCCCTCGACAGTCTGAAGCTTTCTTT; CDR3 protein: CAISPTPRQSEAFF
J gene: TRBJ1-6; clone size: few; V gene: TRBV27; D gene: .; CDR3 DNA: TGTGCCACCACAACGGGCACCTATTCACCCCTCCACTTT; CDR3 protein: CATTTGTYSPLHF
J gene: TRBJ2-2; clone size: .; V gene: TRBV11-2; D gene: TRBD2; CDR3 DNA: TGTGCCAGCAGCTATTGGGGGGGAACCGGGGAGCTGTTTTTT; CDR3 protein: CASSYWGGTGELFF
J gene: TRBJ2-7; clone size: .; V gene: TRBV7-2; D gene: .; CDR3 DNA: TGTGCCAGCAGCTTAAAAGGCCTAGCTTCCTCGGGCTCCTACGAGCAGTACTTC; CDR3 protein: CASSLKGLASSGSYEQYF
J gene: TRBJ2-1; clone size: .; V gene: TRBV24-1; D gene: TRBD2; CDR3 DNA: TGTGCCACCAGTGATTCCCTAGCGGGAGGGGACAATGAGCAGTTCTTC; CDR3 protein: CATSDSLAGGDNEQFF
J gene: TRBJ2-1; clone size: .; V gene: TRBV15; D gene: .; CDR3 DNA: TGTGCCACCAGCAGAGAGGGACCATACAATGAGCAGTTCTTC; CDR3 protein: CATSREGPYNEQFF
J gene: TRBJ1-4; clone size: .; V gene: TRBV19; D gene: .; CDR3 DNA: TGTGCCAGTAGTATGGGATGGAGTGGAAATGAAAAACTGTTTTTT; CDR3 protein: CASSMGWSGNEKLFF
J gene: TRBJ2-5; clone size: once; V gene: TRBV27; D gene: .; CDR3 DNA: TGTGCCAGCAGTTTAATGTCCGCCGGGGGTGGTGGGACCCAGTACTTC; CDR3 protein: CASSLMSAGGGGTQYF
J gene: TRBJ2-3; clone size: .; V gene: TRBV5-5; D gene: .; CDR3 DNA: TGTGCCAGCAGCTCCGGGGTTGGGGCGGGGACCGATACGCAGTATTTT; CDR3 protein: CASSSGVGAGTDTQYF
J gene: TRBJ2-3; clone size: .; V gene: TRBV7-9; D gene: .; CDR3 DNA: TGTGCCAGCAGCCCCGACACTAGGACAGATACGCAGTATTTT; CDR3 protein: CASSPDTRTDTQYF
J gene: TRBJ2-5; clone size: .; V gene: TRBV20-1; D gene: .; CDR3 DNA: TGCAGTGCTAGGTCGGAGACCCAGTACTTC; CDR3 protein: CSARSETQYF
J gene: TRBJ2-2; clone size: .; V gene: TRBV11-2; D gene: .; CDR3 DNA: TGTGCCAGCAGCTTAAGGTACCAGGGATCAAACACCGGGGAGCTGTTTTTT; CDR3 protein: CASSLRYQGSNTGELFF
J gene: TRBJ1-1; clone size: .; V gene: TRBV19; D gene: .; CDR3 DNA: TGTGCCAGTAGTACAGGGGCTAGGGACACTGAAGCTTTCTTT; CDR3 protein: CASSTGARDTEAFF
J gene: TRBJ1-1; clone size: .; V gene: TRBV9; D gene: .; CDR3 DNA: TGTGCCAGCAGCCTCCCCGGACGAAGGGACACTGAAGCTTTCTTT; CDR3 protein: CASSLPGRRDTEAFF
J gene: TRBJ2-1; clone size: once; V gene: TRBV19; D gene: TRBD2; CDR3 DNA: TGTGCCAGTAGTATCCGGACTAGCGGGTCTGCGTTCTTC; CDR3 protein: CASSIRTSGSAFF
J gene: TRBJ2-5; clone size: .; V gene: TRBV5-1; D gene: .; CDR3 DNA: TGCGCCAGCAGCCCGGCCCTAGCTGGGGAGACCCAGTACTTC; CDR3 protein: CASSPALAGETQYF
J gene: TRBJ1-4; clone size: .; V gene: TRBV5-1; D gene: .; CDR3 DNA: TGCGCCAGCAGCTTAGTGGGGGCAACTAATGAAAAACTGTTTTTT; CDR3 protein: CASSLVGATNEKLFF
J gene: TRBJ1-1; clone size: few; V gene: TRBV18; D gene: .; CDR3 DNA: TGTGCCAGCTCACCCCTAACCGACAGCCTGAACACTGAAGCTTTCTTT; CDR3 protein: CASSPLTDSLNTEAFF
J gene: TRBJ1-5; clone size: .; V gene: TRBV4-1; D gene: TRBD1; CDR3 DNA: TGCGCCAGCAGCCACCGGGACAGTGCGTTTTGGGATCAGCCCCAGCATTTT; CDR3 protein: CASSHRDSAFWDQPQHF
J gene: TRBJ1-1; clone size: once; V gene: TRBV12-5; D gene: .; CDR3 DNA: TGTGCTAGTGGTCTTACATCGAACACTGAAGCTTTCTTT; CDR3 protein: CASGLTSNTEAFF
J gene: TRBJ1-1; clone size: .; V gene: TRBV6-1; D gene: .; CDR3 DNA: TGTGCCAGCAGTGAAGACGGCAGGGTATGGACTGAAGCTTTCTTT; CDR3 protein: CASSEDGRVWTEAFF
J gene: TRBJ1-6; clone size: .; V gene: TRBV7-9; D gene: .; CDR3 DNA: TGTGCCAGCAGCTTAGATCAGGGTAATTCACCCCTCCACTTT; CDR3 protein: CASSLDQGNSPLHF
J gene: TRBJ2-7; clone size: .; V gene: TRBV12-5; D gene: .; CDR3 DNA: TGTGCTAGTGGTTCCTCCGGGCAGGGGTCCTACGAGCAGTACTTC; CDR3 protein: CASGSSGQGSYEQYF
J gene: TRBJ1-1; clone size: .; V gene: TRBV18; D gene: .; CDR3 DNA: TGTGCCAGCTCACAGGGGATGGACACTGAAGCTTTCTTT; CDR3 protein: CASSQGMDTEAFF
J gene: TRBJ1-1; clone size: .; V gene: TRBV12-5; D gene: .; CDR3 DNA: TGTGCTAGTGGTTTGTTTCCCGCCAACACTGAAGCTTTCTTT; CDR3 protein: CASGLFPANTEAFF
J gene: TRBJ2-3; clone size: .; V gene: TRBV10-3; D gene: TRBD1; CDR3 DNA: TGTGCCATCAGTGATCCCGGACAGGGGTTACTCACAGATACGCAGTATTTT; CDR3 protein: CAISDPGQGLLTDTQYF
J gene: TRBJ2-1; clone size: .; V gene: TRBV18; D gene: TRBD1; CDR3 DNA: TGTGCCAGCTCACCACCGACAGGGGGCGCCTACAATGAGCAGTTCTTC; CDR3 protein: CASSPPTGGAYNEQFF
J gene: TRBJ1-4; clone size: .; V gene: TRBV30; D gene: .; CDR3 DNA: TGTGCCTGGAGTCCCAGCCAAGTCGCTGAAAAACTGTTTTTT; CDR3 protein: CAWSPSQVAEKLFF
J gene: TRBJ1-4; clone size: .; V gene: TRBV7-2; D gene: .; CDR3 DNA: TGTGCCAGCAGCTTCTCGGGCTACACTAATGAAAAACTGTTTTTT; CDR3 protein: CASSFSGYTNEKLFF
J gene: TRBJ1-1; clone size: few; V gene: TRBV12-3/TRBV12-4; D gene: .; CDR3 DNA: TGTGCCAGCATTCGACAAATGAACACTGAAGCTTTCTTT; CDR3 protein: CASIRQMNTEAFF
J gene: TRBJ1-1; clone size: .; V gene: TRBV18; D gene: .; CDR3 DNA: TGTGCCAGCTCACCACCGGGAAACACTGAAGCTTTCTTT; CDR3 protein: CASSPPGNTEAFF
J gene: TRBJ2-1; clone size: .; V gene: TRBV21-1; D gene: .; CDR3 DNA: TGTGCCAGCAGCAAAGAAGGGATAATTCTATCGCTTAATGAGCAGTTCTTC; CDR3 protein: CASSKEGIILSLNEQFF
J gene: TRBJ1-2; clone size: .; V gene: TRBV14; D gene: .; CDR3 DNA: TGTGCCAGCAGCCAAGGGAGGGCAGTCCCCTATGGCTACACCTTC; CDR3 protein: CASSQGRAVPYGYTF
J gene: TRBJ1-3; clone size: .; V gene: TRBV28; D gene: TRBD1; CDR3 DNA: TGTGCCAGCAGTCCCTACAGGGGGCGTTCTGGAAACACCATATATTTT; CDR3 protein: CASSPYRGRSGNTIYF
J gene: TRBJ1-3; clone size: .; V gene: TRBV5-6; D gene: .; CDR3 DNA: TGTGCCAGCAGCTTTTATGGCGGAAACACCATATATTTT; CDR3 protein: CASSFYGGNTIYF
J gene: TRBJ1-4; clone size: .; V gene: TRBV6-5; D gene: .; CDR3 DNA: TGTGCCAGCTGCTTCGCAACTAATGAAAAACTGTTTTTT; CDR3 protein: CASCFATNEKLFF
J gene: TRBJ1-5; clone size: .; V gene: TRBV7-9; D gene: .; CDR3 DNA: TGTGCCAGCAGCTCGGATGGGAATCAGCCCCAGCATTTT; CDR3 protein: CASSSDGNQPQHF
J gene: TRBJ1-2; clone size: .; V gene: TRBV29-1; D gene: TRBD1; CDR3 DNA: TGCAGCGTTGCCGGGACAGGGGAGCTTCAGGACTATGGCTACACCTTC; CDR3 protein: CSVAGTGELQDYGYTF
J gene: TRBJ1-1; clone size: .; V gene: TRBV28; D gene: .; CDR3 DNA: TGTGCCAGCAGTCTGCCAGGGGTGGACACTGAAGCTTTCTTT; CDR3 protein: CASSLPGVDTEAFF
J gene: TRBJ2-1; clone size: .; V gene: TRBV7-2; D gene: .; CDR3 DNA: TGTGCCAGCAGCTCCCGGAGGGAAGGTGAGCAGTTCTTC; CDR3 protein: CASSSRREGEQFF
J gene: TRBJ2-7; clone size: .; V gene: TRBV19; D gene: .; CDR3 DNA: TGTGCCAGTAGTATTTCCCCCGCGCTCGGCTACGAGCAGTACTTC; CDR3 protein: CASSISPALGYEQYF
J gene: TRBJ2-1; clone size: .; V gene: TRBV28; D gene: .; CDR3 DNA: TGTGCCAGCAAGAAGGGGGGCTACCTCAATGAGCAGTTCTTC; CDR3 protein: CASKKGGYLNEQFF
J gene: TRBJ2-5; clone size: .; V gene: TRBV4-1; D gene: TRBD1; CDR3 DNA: TGCGCCAGCAGCCAAGCGGACAGGAAGGAAGAGACCCAGTACTTC; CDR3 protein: CASSQADRKEETQYF
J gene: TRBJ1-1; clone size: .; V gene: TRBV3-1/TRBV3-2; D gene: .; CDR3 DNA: TGTGCCAGCAGCCCACGGCCCGGAGGGGCGATCGCTGAAGCTTTCTTT; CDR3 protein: CASSPRPGGAIAEAFF
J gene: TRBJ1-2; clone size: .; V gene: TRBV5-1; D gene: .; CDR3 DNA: TGCGCCAGCAGCTTGGATCACGGGAATCGCTATGGCTACACCTTC; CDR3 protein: CASSLDHGNRYGYTF
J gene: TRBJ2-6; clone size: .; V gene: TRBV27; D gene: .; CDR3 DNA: TGTGCCAGCAGTCCCTCTGGGGCCAACGTCCTGACTTTC; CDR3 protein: CASSPSGANVLTF
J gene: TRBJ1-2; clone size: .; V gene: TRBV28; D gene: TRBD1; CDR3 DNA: TGTGCCAGCAGTCAACAGGGGGCGTATGGCTACACCTTC; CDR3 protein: CASSQQGAYGYTF
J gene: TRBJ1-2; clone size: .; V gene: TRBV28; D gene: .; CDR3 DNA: TGTGCCAGCAGTTTCACGTCGGCCGTCGCCTATGGCTACACCTTC; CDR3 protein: CASSFTSAVAYGYTF
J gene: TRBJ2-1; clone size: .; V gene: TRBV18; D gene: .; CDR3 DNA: TGTGCCAGCTCACCACTGGGGAGCCGCTCCTACAATGAGCAGTTCTTC; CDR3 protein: CASSPLGSRSYNEQFF